This T cell receptor beta chain was identified during a study of cytomegalovirus exposure and HLA in healthy donors (dated by TCRdb to the late 2010s). Context from the whole study: According to an earlier analysis of around 600 of the donors, about 180 million T cells yielded roughly 100 million unique TCR beta sequences and about 300 Gb of sequence data. The study aimed to test whether cataloging public T cell receptors could reveal signatures of past pathogen exposure. In an earlier analysis of more than 550 of the donors, high-throughput TCR beta sequencing was used to judge whether each TCR beta V gene segment behaved as functional or pseudogenic. To study patterns of TCR occurrence, a later analysis re-analyzed previously published TCR beta repertoires from around 670 donors and added high-resolution HLA genotyping. Genome-wide SNP genotypes for about three fifths of the roughly 670 donors were used in a later genetic analysis, which treated that subset as a discovery cohort. A separate validation cohort of over 95 different subjects was used in addition to the approximately 640-subject first cohort. Across 300 to 500 genotyped donors of the cohort, an average of about 240,000 unique TCR beta nucleotide sequences per donor were sequenced, and roughly 20% of those sequences were non-productive. To predict cytomegalovirus infection status, the study combined high-throughput TCR immunosequencing, statistical association of individual TCRs with disease status, and machine learning. Roughly 5 DR-DQ haplotypes were handled as single units for association and clustering because linkage in the cohort was strong. Using immunosequencing, the study profiled T cell repertoires from fewer than 850 subjects and related those repertoires to cytomegalovirus serostatus. All discovery cohort repertoires had been generated on a single sequencing platform. HLA typing covered class I and class II loci at four-digit resolution. Rather than drawing on any new phenotypic data, the later analysis identified candidate immune exposures from TCR beta sequences and the way those sequences occurred across donors. An early release that covered around 590 HLA-typed donors contained approximately 300 gigabases of sequencing data and 65 million to 100 million unique TCR sequences. Of the 300 to 500 genotyped donors, less than 90% were placed in the genetic ancestry cluster associated with self-reported Caucasian donors. Donor age, sex, ethnicity and CMV serostatus were compiled together with the repertoire data. Typing coverage varied by locus: about 620-630 donors for A, B, C, DRB1 and DQB1; roughly 560 for DQA1; around 570 for DPA1; approximately 490 for DPB1. Broad study findings and their caveats: The authors suggested that the approach could potentially be generalized to other disease states and immunological phenotypes. Most TCR sequences were observed very rarely across donors, whereas some public TCRs were present in many individuals. In a later genetic analysis, fewer N-insertions in productive TCRs were reported among donors in an Asian-associated ancestry cluster than the approximately 710-donor mean. A further reported finding was that TCR beta sequences accurately predicted the HLA-A and HLA-B alleles for most subjects in the first cohort. A total of 164 TCR beta chains were listed by the study as associated with cytomegalovirus. Specific HLA alleles were associated with 15,000 to 20,000 TCR beta sequences at a false discovery rate of 0.05 in a later analysis. The sequencing pipeline was judged likely to have produced a cluster of highly shared sequence variants as a technical artifact. This cohort had only TCR beta chains sequenced, and the lack of alpha or paired-chain data limited which features could be detected. In a later analysis, most CMV-associated TCR beta chains were found to appear HLA-restricted, with HLA associations seemingly driven largely by CMV exposure. The presence/absence analyses assumed that sequencing depth was roughly uniform across donors, and that assumption may not be true. In an earlier analysis of over 550 of the donors, most TCR beta V segments were observed in productive rearrangements about 90% or about 30% of the time, broadly matching IMGT annotations. Linkage disequilibrium might explain the correlated functional status among segregating V segments, but an unknown experimental factor could not be ruled out. When HLA alleles, especially DR and DQ, strongly co-occurred, TCR associations were difficult to assign to individual alleles. The earlier analysis of about 600 of the donors excluded fewer than 20 rarely observed V segments, including chromosome 9 orphons, because counts were too low. A few of the identified cytomegalovirus-associated TCR beta chains were confirmed in vitro to be specific for cytomegalovirus antigens. In both the original and validation cohorts, the classifier was reported to diagnose cytomegalovirus status with high specificity and sensitivity. CMV serostatus was the only immune exposure information available for the cohort. In a later analysis, several top co-occurrence clusters were reported to appear linked to parvovirus B19, influenza, CMV and Epstein-Barr virus. In a later analysis, TCR association rates were found to vary across HLA loci, with the most associated TCRs seen for DRB1 alleles and the fewest for HLA-C alleles. V-gene and J-gene trimming of TCR beta chains was associated with a missense DCLRE1C variant in a later genetic analysis, and the association was replicated in an independent cohort. Because the 87-base-pair reads could not distinguish some IMGT-functional V segments, including TRBV6-2 and TRBV6-3, those segments were excluded. A later analysis found that HLA-associated TCR beta chains were more clonally expanded and had lower generation probabilities than equally common non-associated chains. Because HLA typing was unavailable for some donors at each locus, only the typed subset was used in association tests.

From the cysteine through the phenylalanine, the CDR3 covers 16 amino acids. Only the CDR3 region is kept as DNA, spanning 48 bases read in frame from base 1. The germline V gene encodes CDR1 SGHRS and CDR2 YFSETQ. After removal of 2 bases from V and 6 bases from J, the junction retains 9 bases not matched to a gene. This clone was seen only a few times. Its antigen is still unknown. Base qualities are not at hand, and no much larger clone is one base apart. Library preparation used the immunoSEQ multiplex PCR assay. For the multiplex PCR, a mixture combining 60 forward primers for TCR Vbeta segments and 13 reverse primers for TCR Jbeta segments was used. A multiplex PCR assay on genomic DNA amplified the CDR3 region of rearranged TCR beta genes. On the Illumina HiSeq System, the amplified TCR beta libraries were sequenced as 87-base-pair reads. For the original study's pipeline: In a later analysis, 77 million or so unique TCR beta chains were counted across the 500 to 700 repertoires, and some 10 million of these chains were shared by at least two donors. To remove PCR and sequencing errors, raw reads were error-corrected and collapsed into unique sequences using a nearest-neighbor algorithm that merged closely related sequences. Alignment of CDR3 sequences to IMGT reference sequences was used to assign V, D and J gene segments. For a sequence to be retained, a match of at least six nucleotides to both a V gene segment and a J gene segment was required. A rearrangement counted as productive if the CDR3 had no stop codons and remained in frame with V and J, and every other rearrangement counted as non-productive. CDR3 was defined according to IMGT convention as the region running from the second conserved V-encoded cysteine to the conserved J-encoded phenylalanine. In an earlier analysis of approximately 500 of the donors, sequences lacking an unambiguous match to a single V gene segment were excluded. In an earlier analysis of approximately 590 of the donors, a V segment was called functional when productive rearrangements were above 56.7%, and segregating when the standard deviation between donors exceeded 5%. A statistical classification framework was developed to diagnose cytomegalovirus status using the catalog of TCR beta chain sequences. A later analysis assigned V and J genes by comparing TCR nucleotide sequences with IMGT/GENE-DB human TR gene sequences. In a later analysis, CDR3 sequences and most-parsimonious VDJ recombination scenarios were assigned using the TCRdist pipeline. In a later analysis, each TCR beta chain was defined by its CDR3 amino acid sequence together with its V-gene family, and reads without a unique V-gene family were excluded. To address suspected cross-contamination and a sequencing artifact, a later analysis removed around 590 highly shared, low-generation-probability nucleotide sequences. In a later analysis, a clonal expansion index was calculated for each public chain from normalized within-repertoire ranks of inferred template counts. A later analysis computed generation probabilities with a VDJ recombination model fitted to out-of-frame rearrangements, and checked the results against IGoR. A later analysis scored TCR-TCR, TCR-HLA and TCR-CMV co-occurrence with hypergeometric tests, applying a repertoire-size bias correction to TCR pairs. False discovery rates were estimated in a later analysis by permuting HLA or CMV assignments 20 times. In a later analysis, co-occurring TCRs were grouped using DBSCAN, and TCRdist sequence similarity was added for clustering within HLA-allele-positive subsets. For co-occurrence clustering, repertoires with fewer than 30,000 or more than 120,000 public chains were excluded, along with roughly five repertoires with anomalous nucleotide sharing. TCRdb took this table from immuneACCESS and kept in-frame rearrangements with V and J called. Such tables lack part of the clones; where checked against another copy, unresolved V genes explain under half of the gap, and the rest is unexplained. The DNA was the basis for D and trimming; V, J and clone size are from that table. For this sample there are over 35,000 clones; about 50% appear just once. The top ten constitute over 10% of the sample.

The cohort consisted of 666 healthy bone marrow donors. All cohort members were sampled while nominally healthy, although unrecorded immune exposures were likely present. CMV serostatus was recorded as positive for about 300 and negative for about 50% of the roughly 670 cohort members, whereas no CMV serostatus was recorded for the donor in question. Each donor provided a peripheral blood sample, and peripheral blood mononuclear cells were used for TCR beta sequencing. Genomic DNA extraction from the blood cell samples was performed with the Qiagen DNeasy Blood Extraction Kit. The V gene is TRBV5-1 and the J gene is TRBJ2-2; 8 nucleotides in the junction match TRBD2. The sample taken for sequencing was PBMCs. The TCR originated in a human donor in good health. The bases read TGCGCCAGCAGCTTCGTCCCGGGAGGGGTCGCCGGGGAGCTGTTTTTT. Its protein reads: CASSFVPGGVAGELFF.